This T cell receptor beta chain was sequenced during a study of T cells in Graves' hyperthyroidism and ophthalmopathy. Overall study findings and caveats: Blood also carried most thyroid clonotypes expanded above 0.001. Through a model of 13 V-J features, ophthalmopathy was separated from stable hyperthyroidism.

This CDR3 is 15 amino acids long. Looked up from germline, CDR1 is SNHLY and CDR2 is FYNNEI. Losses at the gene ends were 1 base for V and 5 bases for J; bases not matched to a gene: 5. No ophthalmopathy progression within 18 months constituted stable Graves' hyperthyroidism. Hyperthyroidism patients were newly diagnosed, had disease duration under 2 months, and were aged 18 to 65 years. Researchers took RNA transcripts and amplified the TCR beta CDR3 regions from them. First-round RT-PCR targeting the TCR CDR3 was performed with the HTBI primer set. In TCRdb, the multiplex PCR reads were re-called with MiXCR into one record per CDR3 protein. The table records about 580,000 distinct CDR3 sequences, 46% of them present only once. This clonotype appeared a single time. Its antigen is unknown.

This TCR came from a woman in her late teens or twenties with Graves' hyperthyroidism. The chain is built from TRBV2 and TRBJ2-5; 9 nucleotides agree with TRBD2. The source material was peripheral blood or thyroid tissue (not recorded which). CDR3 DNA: TGTGCCAGCAGTGAAGGGGTAGCGGGAGCCGAGACCCAGTACTTC. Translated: CASSEGVAGAETQYF.